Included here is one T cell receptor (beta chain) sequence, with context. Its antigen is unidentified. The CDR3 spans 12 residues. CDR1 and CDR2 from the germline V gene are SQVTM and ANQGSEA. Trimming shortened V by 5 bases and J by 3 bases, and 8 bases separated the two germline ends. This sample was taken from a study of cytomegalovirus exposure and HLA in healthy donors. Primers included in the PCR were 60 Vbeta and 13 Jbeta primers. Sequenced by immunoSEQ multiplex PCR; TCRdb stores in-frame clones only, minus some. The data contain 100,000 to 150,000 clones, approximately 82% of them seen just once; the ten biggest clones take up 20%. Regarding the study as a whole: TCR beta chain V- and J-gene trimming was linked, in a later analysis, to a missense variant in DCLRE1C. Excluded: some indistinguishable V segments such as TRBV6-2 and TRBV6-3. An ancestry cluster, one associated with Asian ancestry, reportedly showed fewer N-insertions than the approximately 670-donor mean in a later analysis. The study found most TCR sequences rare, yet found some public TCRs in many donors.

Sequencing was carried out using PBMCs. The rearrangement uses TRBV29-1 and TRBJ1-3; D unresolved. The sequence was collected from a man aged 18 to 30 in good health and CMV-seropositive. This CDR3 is CSVFGVGNTIYF. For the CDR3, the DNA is TGCAGCGTTTTCGGGGTTGGAAACACCATATATTTT.